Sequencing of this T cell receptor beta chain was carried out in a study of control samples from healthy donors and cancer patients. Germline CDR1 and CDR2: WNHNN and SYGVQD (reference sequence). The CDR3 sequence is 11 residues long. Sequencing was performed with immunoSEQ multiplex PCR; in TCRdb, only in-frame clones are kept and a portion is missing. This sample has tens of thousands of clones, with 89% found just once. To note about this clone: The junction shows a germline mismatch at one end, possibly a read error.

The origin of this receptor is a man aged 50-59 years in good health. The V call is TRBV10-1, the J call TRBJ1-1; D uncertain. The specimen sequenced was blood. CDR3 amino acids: CASKSSPGRVF. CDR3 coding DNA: TGCGCCAGCAAGTCATCCCCAGGACGAGTCTTT.